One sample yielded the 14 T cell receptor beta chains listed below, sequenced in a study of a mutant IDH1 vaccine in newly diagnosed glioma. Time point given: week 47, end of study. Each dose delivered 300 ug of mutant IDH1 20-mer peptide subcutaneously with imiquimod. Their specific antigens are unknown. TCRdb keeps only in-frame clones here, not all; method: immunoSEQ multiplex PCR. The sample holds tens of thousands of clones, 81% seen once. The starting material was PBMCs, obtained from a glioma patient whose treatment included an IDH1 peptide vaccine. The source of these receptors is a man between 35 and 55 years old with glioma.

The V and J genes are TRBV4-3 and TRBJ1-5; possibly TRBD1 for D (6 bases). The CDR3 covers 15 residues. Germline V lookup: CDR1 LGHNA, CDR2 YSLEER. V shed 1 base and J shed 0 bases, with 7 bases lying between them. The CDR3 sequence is CASSQGTVSNQPQHF. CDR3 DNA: TGCGCCAGCAGCCAAGGGACAGTTAGCAATCAGCCCCAGCATTTT.

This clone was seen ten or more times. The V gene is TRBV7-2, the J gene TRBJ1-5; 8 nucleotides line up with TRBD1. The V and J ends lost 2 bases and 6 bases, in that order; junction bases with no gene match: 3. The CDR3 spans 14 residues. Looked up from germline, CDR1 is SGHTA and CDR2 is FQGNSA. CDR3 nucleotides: TGTGCCAGCAGCTTAACAGGGGGAGGTCAGCCCCAGCATTTT. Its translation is CASSLTGGGQPQHF.

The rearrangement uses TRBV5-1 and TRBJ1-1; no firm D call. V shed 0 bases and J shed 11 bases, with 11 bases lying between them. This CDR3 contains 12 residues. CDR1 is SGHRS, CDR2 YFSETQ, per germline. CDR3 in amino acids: CASSLGWGAAFF. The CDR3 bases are TGCGCCAGCAGCTTGGGGTGGGGAGCGGCTTTCTTT.

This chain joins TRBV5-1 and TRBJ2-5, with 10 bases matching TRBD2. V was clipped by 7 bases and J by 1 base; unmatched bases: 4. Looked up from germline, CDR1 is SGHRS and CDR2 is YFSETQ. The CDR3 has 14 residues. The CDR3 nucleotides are TGCGCCAGCCAAGCGGGAGGGGGCCAAGAGACCCAGTACTTC. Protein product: CASQAGGGQETQYF.

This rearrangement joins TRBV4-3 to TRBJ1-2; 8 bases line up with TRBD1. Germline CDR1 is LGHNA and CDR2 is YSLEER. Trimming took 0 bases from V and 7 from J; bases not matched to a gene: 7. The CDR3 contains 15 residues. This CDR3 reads CASSQDFGQGGGYTF. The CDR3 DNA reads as TGCGCCAGCAGCCAAGATTTCGGACAGGGCGGTGGCTACACCTTC.

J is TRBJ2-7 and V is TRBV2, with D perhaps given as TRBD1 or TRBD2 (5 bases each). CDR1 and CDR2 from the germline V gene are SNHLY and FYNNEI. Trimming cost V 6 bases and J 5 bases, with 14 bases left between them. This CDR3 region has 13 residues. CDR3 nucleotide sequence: TGTGCCAGCAGGCCCAGACGGGGCCACGAGCAGTACTTC. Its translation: CASRPRRGHEQYF.

The CDR3 coding sequence is TGTGCCAGTAGTATTACTAGCGGGGGAGAAGGATTCATCACAGATACGCAGTATTTT. Amino acids: CASSITSGGEGFITDTQYF. The chain combines TRBV19 with TRBJ2-3, with TRBD2 matching over 11 bases. V lost 3 bases and J lost 2; bases outside the gene matches: 13. CDR1 and CDR2 from the germline V gene are LNHDA and SQIVND (reference sequence). The CDR3 extends over 19 amino acids.

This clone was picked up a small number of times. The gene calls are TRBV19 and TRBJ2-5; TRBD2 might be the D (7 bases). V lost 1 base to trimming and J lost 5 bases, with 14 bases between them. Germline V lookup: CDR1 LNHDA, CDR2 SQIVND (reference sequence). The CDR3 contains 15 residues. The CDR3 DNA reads TGTGCCAGTAGTATAGCCGGGGGGCTTGGGGAGACCCAGTACTTC. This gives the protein CASSIAGGLGETQYF. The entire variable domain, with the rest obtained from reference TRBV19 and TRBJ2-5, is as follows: DGGITQSPKYLFRKEGQNVTLSCEQNLNHDAMYWYRQDPGQGLRLIYYSQIVNDFQKGDIAEGYSVSREKKESFPLTVTSAQKNPTAFYLCASSIAGGLGETQYFGPGTRLLVL.

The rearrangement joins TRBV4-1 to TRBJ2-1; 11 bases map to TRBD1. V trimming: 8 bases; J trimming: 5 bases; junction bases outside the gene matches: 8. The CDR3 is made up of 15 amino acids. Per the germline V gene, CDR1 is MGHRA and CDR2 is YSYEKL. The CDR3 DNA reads TGCGCCAGCGGGGTCGGACAGGGGGCCCACAATGAGCAGTTCTTC. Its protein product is CASGVGQGAHNEQFF.

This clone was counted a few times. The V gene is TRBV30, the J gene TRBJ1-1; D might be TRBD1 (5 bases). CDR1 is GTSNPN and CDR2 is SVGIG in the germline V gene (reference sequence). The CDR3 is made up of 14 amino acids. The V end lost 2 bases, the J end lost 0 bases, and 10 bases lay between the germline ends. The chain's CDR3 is CAWSLGTVNTEAFF. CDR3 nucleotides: TGTGCCTGGAGTCTCGGGACGGTGAACACTGAAGCTTTCTTT. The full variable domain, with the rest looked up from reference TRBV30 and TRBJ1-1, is SQTIHQWPATLVQPVGSPLSLECTVEGTSNPNLYWYRQAAGRGLQLLFYSVGIGQISSEVPQNLSASRPQDRQFILSSKKLLLSDSGFYLCAWSLGTVNTEAFFGQGTRLTVV.

The chain's CDR3 is CASSRPDTEAFF. CDR3 nucleotide sequence: TGTGCCAGCAGTCGGCCAGACACTGAAGCTTTCTTT. This chain uses TRBV5-4 with TRBJ1-1; no firm D call. Germline V gives CDR1 SGHNT, CDR2 YYREEE (reference sequence). The CDR3 is 12 residues long. V lost 5 bases to trimming and J lost 3 bases, with 8 bases between them.

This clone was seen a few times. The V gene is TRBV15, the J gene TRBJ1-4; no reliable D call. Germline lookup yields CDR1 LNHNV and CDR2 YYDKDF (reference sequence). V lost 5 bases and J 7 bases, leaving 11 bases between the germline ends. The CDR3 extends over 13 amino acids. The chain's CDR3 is CATSPLRGEKLFF. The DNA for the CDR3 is TGTGCCACCAGCCCACTACGGGGTGAAAAACTGTTTTTT.

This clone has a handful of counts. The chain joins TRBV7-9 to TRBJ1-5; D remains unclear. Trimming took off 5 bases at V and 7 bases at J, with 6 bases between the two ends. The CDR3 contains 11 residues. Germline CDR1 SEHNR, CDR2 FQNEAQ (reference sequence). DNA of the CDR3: TGTGCCAGCAGCCGTATCCAGCCCCAGCATTTT. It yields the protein CASSRIQPQHF.

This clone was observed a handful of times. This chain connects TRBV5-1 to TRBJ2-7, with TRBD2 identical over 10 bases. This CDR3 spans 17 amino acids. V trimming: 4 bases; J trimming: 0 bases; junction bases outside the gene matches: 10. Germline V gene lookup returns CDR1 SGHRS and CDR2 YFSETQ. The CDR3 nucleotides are TGCGCCAGCAGCCCGCGACTAGCGGGTATTAGCTCCTACGAGCAGTACTTC. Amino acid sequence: CASSPRLAGISSYEQYF.